These 27 T cell receptor beta chains were sequenced from one sample in a study of T cells in narcolepsy. Profiling relied on immunoSEQ multiplex PCR, and the TCRdb table lists in-frame clones only, not all of them. The data contain roughly 32,000 clones, about four fifths of them singletons. The material sequenced was CD45RA- memory CD4+ T cells from PBMCs. The receptor set was obtained from a human donor with narcolepsy.

The J gene is TRBJ1-1, the V gene TRBV14, with 7 nucleotides matching TRBD1. CDR1 and CDR2 from the germline V gene are SGHDN and FVKESK. The trim removed 3 bases at V and 1 base at J, leaving 5 bases unmatched. This CDR3 is built from 15 residues. The DNA of the CDR3 is TGTGCCAGCAGCCATACAGGGGCGAAGAACACTGAAGCTTTCTTT. This gives the protein CASSHTGAKNTEAFF.

V usage is TRBV6-1 and J usage is TRBJ1-2; 10 nucleotides agree with TRBD1. This CDR3 region has 14 residues. Looked up from germline, CDR1 is MNHNS and CDR2 is SASEGT. The trim removed 8 bases at V and 7 bases at J, leaving 10 bases unmatched. The CDR3: CASQGDRGVGGYTF. The CDR3 DNA is TGTGCCAGCCAAGGGGACAGGGGAGTCGGTGGCTACACCTTC.

The chain uses TRBV7-9 and TRBJ1-6; maybe TRBD1 (5 bases). The length of the CDR3 is 14 residues. The ends were cut back, 1 base at V and 10 bases at J, with 11 bases in the middle. In germline, CDR1 is SEHNR, CDR2 FQNEAQ (reference sequence). The CDR3: CASSLDGAWSPLHF. The CDR3 DNA sequence: TGTGCCAGCAGCTTAGATGGGGCTTGGTCACCCCTCCACTTT.

The count of this clone is one. The chain links TRBV28 to TRBJ1-2, with 9 bases fitting TRBD1. Germline values: CDR1 MDHEN, CDR2 SYDVKM. The CDR3 has 14 residues. The V segment lost 5 bases and the J segment 8 bases; nucleotides outside the gene matches: 9. The CDR3 coding sequence is TGTGCCAGCAGTATATCGGACAGGGGACGCGGCTACACCTTC. Its translation is CASSISDRGRGYTF.

V usage is TRBV10-1 and J usage is TRBJ2-2; D gene uncertain. V was trimmed by 6 bases and J by 6 bases, leaving 11 bases between them. Germline V gene data show CDR1 as WNHNN and CDR2 as SYGVQD (reference sequence). CDR3 size: 13 residues. CDR3 in amino acids: CASRDSRAGELFF. DNA of the CDR3: TGCGCCAGCAGGGATTCCCGGGCCGGGGAGCTGTTTTTT.

The CDR3 sequence is CASSVNGGVNEKLFF. Here the CDR3 DNA reads TGCGCCAGCAGCGTCAACGGGGGAGTTAATGAAAAACTGTTTTTT. The rearrangement joins TRBV4-1 to TRBJ1-4; tentatively, D is TRBD1 (5 bases). Germline V gene data show CDR1 as MGHRA and CDR2 as YSYEKL. Trimming stripped 5 bases from V and 4 bases from J, with 14 bases between. CDR3 length equals 15 residues.

In its sample, this clone was seen a few times. The chain's CDR3 is CASSEQGFTYNSPLHF. The CDR3 DNA is TGTGCCAGCAGTGAACAGGGTTTCACCTATAATTCACCCCTCCACTTT. The chain couples TRBV2 to TRBJ1-6; weak D call: TRBD1 (5 bases). This CDR3 region has 16 residues. V was shortened by 2 bases and J by 2 bases, with 10 bases between the two germline ends. Germline loops: CDR1 SNHLY, CDR2 FYNNEI.

Only one count was recorded for this clone. This chain connects TRBV7-3 to TRBJ2-5; TRBD1 is a possible D gene (5 bases). Trimming took 2 bases from V and 7 from J, leaving 8 bases between them. Per germline, CDR1 SGHTA and CDR2 FQGTGA. The CDR3 consists of 12 residues. The CDR3 reads CASSLGQGTQYF. The CDR3 nucleotides are TGTGCCAGCAGCTTAGGGCAGGGGACCCAGTACTTC.

This chain joins TRBV18 and TRBJ1-3, with D unclear. Looked up from germline, CDR1 is KGHSH and CDR2 is LQKENI. The CDR3 contains 13 residues. Trimming pared 6 bases from V and 0 bases from J, leaving 6 bases between. CDR3 residues: CASSQSSGNTIYF. DNA for the CDR3: TGTGCCAGCTCTCAGAGCTCTGGAAACACCATATATTTT. Variable domain in full (rest from reference TRBV18 and TRBJ1-3): NAGVMQNPRHLVRRRGQEARLRCSPMKGHSHVYWYRQLPEEGLKFMVYLQKENIIDESGMPKERFSAEFPKEGPSILRIQQVVRGDSAAYFCASSQSSGNTIYFGEGSWLTVV.

The rearrangement joins TRBV5-1 to TRBJ2-2; 7 nucleotides agree with TRBD1. Per the germline V gene, CDR1 is SGHRS and CDR2 is YFSETQ. The CDR3 is made up of 15 amino acids. Trimming took 0 bases from V and 5 from J; bases not matched to a gene: 4. The CDR3 DNA is TGCGCCAGCAGCTTGGAACAGGGGAGAACCGGGGAGCTGTTTTTT. Translating gives CASSLEQGRTGELFF.

The chain recombines TRBV6-1 with TRBJ1-5; D gene unclear. V was shortened by 0 bases and J by 7 bases, with 4 bases between the two germline ends. The CDR3 is 12 amino acids. The V gene's germline CDR1 is MNHNS and CDR2 SASEGT. The CDR3 spells CASSEAGQPQHF. CDR3 DNA: TGTGCCAGCAGTGAAGCGGGACAGCCCCAGCATTTT.

This sequence joins TRBV5-1 and TRBJ2-3, with 8 bases lining up with TRBD1. Germline V gene data show CDR1 as SGHRS and CDR2 as YFSETQ. Trimming removed 1 base from V and 1 base from J; junction bases left unmatched: 2. The CDR3 covers 15 residues. The CDR3 spells CASSLLGQGTDTQYF. CDR3 DNA: TGCGCCAGCAGCTTGTTGGGACAGGGCACAGATACGCAGTATTTT.

The chain employs TRBV2 and TRBJ2-5, with 9 bases fitting TRBD2. Germline CDR1 and CDR2: SNHLY and FYNNEI. This CDR3 comprises 15 residues. J gave up 2 bases and V 8 bases, and 9 bases lay outside the gene matches. CDR3 amino acids: CASLGSSGGQETQYF. The CDR3 nucleotides are TGTGCCAGCCTCGGGAGTAGCGGGGGTCAAGAGACCCAGTACTTC.

The chain uses TRBV4-2 and TRBJ2-3; 9 positions agree with TRBD2. Germline V lookup: CDR1 LGHNA, CDR2 YNFKEQ. Trimming removed 5 bases from V and 1 base from J; junction bases left unmatched: 4. This CDR3 has 15 residues. The CDR3 loop is CASSKVAGGTDTQYF. CDR3 coding DNA: TGTGCCAGCAGCAAAGTAGCGGGGGGCACAGATACGCAGTATTTT.

About this clone: One junction end disagrees with the germline gene, perhaps due to a read error. The chain recombines TRBV18 with TRBJ1-1; 7 nucleotides match TRBD1. Germline CDR1 reads KGHSH; CDR2 reads LQKENI. The CDR3 runs to 11 residues. This CDR3 is CASWGQPKLFF. The CDR3 bases are TGTGCCAGCTGGGGACAGCCTAAGTTATTTTTT.

This chain links TRBV28 with TRBJ1-2; 10 nucleotides match TRBD1. The V gene end was trimmed by 2 bases and the J gene end by 6 bases; junction bases not matched to a gene: 3. Germline CDR1 and CDR2: MDHEN and SYDVKM. This CDR3 region has 14 residues. Here the CDR3 DNA reads TGTGCCAGCAGTTTACTGACAGGGGGCGATGGCTACACCTTC. Residues: CASSLLTGGDGYTF.

V and J are TRBV27 and TRBJ2-1; TRBD2 aligns across 11 bases. In germline, CDR1 is MNHEY, CDR2 SMNVEV (reference sequence). V shed 8 bases and J 7 bases; nucleotides not matched to a gene: 10. The CDR3 covers 15 residues. Here the CDR3 DNA reads TGTGCCAGCGCCCTCTCCAGACTAGCGGGAAATGAGCAGTTCTTC. Translation: CASALSRLAGNEQFF.

The J gene is TRBJ1-5, the V gene TRBV7-2; D unclear. The length of the CDR3 is 12 residues. Germline values: CDR1 SGHTA, CDR2 FQGNSA. The V and J ends lost 1 base and 7 bases respectively, with 5 bases between them. CDR3 sequence (DNA): TGTGCCAGCAGCTTAGGTGGACAGCCCCAGCATTTT. Residues: CASSLGGQPQHF.

This clone was counted only a few times. The chain employs TRBV11-2 and TRBJ2-2, with a tentative D call TRBD2 (5 bases). This CDR3 spans 15 amino acids. Trimming took 1 base from V and 4 from J, leaving 10 bases between them. Germline lookup yields CDR1 SGHAT and CDR2 FQNNGV. CDR3 DNA sequence: TGTGCCAGCAGCTTAGGTGGTAGCGCCACCGGGGAGCTGTTTTTT. It yields the protein CASSLGGSATGELFF.

The chain uses TRBV19 and TRBJ2-7; D gene uncertain. Trimming left V 10 bases short and J 4 bases short, with 14 bases between. The CDR3 consists of 12 residues. In germline, CDR1 is LNHDA, CDR2 SQIVND (reference sequence). The CDR3 spells CATLSPRYEQYF. The CDR3 DNA is TGTGCCACCCTTAGCCCTCGGTACGAGCAGTACTTC.

The chain recombines TRBV7-2 with TRBJ2-3; D is perhaps TRBD1 or TRBD2 (5 bases each). CDR3 length equals 16 residues. Germline V gene lookup returns CDR1 SGHTA and CDR2 FQGNSA. V shed 2 bases and J shed 1 base, with 13 bases lying between them. The CDR3 DNA follows: TGTGCCAGCAGCTTACAACGGGGCGCCGGCACAGATACGCAGTATTTT. This codes for CASSLQRGAGTDTQYF.

This clone showed up just a few times. The V and J genes are TRBV2 and TRBJ1-1, with a tentative D call TRBD1 (6 bases). This CDR3 contains 14 residues. Germline lookup yields CDR1 SNHLY and CDR2 FYNNEI. V was trimmed by 8 bases and J by 4 bases, leaving 17 bases between them. The CDR3, as DNA: TGTGCCAGCGAAGGGGGGGTTGGGATCACTGAAGCTTTCTTT. It encodes CASEGGVGITEAFF.

V gene TRBV9 combines with J gene TRBJ2-1, with D perhaps matching TRBD1 (6 bases). This CDR3 region has 15 residues. V was clipped by 3 bases and J by 3 bases, with 13 bases between them. In germline, CDR1 is SGDLS, CDR2 YYNGEE. CDR3 loop: CASSAGQRGYNEQFF. In DNA form, the CDR3 reads TGTGCCAGCAGCGCGGGACAACGAGGCTACAATGAGCAGTTCTTC.

The rearrangement joins TRBV7-8 to TRBJ2-7; TRBD1 aligns across 9 bases. The CDR3 extends over 14 amino acids. Germline loops: CDR1 SGHVS, CDR2 FQNEAQ. Losses at the gene ends were 2 bases for V and 6 bases for J; bases not matched to a gene: 5. The CDR3 here is CASSLRTGVVEQYF. The CDR3 coding sequence is TGTGCCAGCAGCTTAAGGACAGGGGTCGTCGAGCAGTACTTC.

The chain employs TRBV18 and TRBJ2-5, with D perhaps matching TRBD1 (6 bases). Germline V gene lookup returns CDR1 KGHSH and CDR2 LQKENI. CDR3 size: 18 residues. V was cut by 4 bases and J by 3 bases, with 24 bases left in between. Here the CDR3 DNA reads TGTGCCAGCTCACAATCGGATCCGTTGGGGACACAGAAAGAGACCCAGTACTTC. Translated: CASSQSDPLGTQKETQYF.

The chain couples TRBV2 to TRBJ2-2; 10 bases map to TRBD2. J gave up 0 bases and V 7 bases, and 2 bases lay outside the gene matches. There are 15 residues in the CDR3. Germline V gene sequence: CDR1 SNHLY, CDR2 FYNNEI. As DNA, the CDR3 is TGTGCCAGCACCGGACTAGCGGCGAACACCGGGGAGCTGTTTTTT. Its translation is CASTGLAANTGELFF.

This clone has more than one count but fewer than ten. The chain has TRBV5-4 and TRBJ1-6, with 8 bases that match TRBD1. Trimming at V came to 4 bases and at J to 8 bases, leaving 8 bases not matched to a gene. Germline loops: CDR1 SGHNT, CDR2 YYREEE (reference sequence). This CDR3 comprises 15 residues. CDR3 sequence: CASSQDRGLHSPLHF. In nucleotides, the CDR3 is TGTGCCAGCAGCCAAGACAGGGGTTTGCATTCACCCCTCCACTTT. The whole variable domain, filled in from reference TRBV5-4 and TRBJ1-6, reads ETGVTQSPTHLIKTRGQQVTLRCSSQSGHNTVSWYQQALGQGPQFIFQYYREEENGRGNFPPRFSGLQFPNYSSELNVNALELDDSALYLCASSQDRGLHSPLHFGNGTRLTVT.